The present T cell receptor (beta chain) was sequenced within a study of T-cell memory formation after mild COVID-19 (dated by TCRdb to about 2021). General notes on the study: TCR sequence clusters from the two donors were largely donor specific. Longitudinal TCRalpha and TCRbeta repertoire sequencing tracked T-cell clones expanding and contracting after mild COVID-19 in two donors. The cohort comprised two young, previously healthy adult volunteers, one female and one male. Points the paper makes about the study in general: Some responding clones were found in pre-infection memory, which suggests that pre-existing cross-reactive memory T cells took part in the SARS-CoV-2 response. Contracting CD4+ clones were located mainly in the CM and EM memory subsets, whereas CD8+ clones were found to be enriched in EMRA. Whether the second-wave clones peaking on day 37 were SARS-CoV-2 specific was not confirmed. The study included only a couple of mild cases, and larger cohorts that include severe cases with pre-infection samples were judged to be necessary. Clones that contracted from day 15 to 85 showed balanced CD4/CD8 phenotypes, whereas a second wave of clones that expanded from day 15 to 37 leaned towards CD4+.

This clonotype was seen more than once but under ten times. The antigen it binds to is not known. Base quality data are lacking; no much larger clone is found one base away. PBMCs were isolated by Ficoll-Paque density gradient centrifugation. Sequencing was performed on an Illumina NovaSeq 6000. TCRalpha and TCRbeta cDNA libraries were built by 5'RACE with constant-segment primers, adding sample barcodes and unique molecular identifiers. RNA was extracted from every sample with Trizol reagent. Library amplification was performed in two PCR steps, and a second sample barcode and Illumina TruSeq adapters were introduced in the second step. Sequencing of libraries was performed on an Illumina NovaSeq with 2 x 150 bp paired-end reads. Per the authors' processing: Reads were demultiplexed and collapsed into UMI-guided consensus sequences with migec v1.2.7. With mixcr v2.1.11, UMI consensuses were aligned to TRA and TRB V and J templates and assembled into clonotypes. A clonotype was counted as expanded or contracted only when both edgeR and NoisET called the clonotype significant, with the noise models trained on biological replicates. For edgeR calls, a false discovery rate-adjusted p below 0.01 and a log2 fold-change threshold of 1 were applied. As an exploratory analysis of dynamics, max-normalized trajectories of the 1000 most abundant clonotypes were examined by PCA with hierarchical clustering. The CD4 or CD8 phenotype of responding clones was assigned using the separately sequenced CD4+ and CD8+ repertoires. The public sequencing data were trimmed at Q25 with fastp and processed into clonotypes with MiXCR by TCRdb, which kept only in-frame beta chains. Rows merge per CDR3 protein into single entries with the most common DNA and genes. What appears here as the V and J calls and clone size reflects TCRdb's work, not the paper's. This sample lists 270,000 or so distinct CDR3 sequences; approximately 16% were detected once. Roughly 21% of the sample lies in the top ten.

Sequencing was performed on PBMCs or a T cell subset sorted from them (not recorded which). This TCR came from a man between 18 and 35 years old who had mild COVID-19 (a few samples of this study predate the infection). The sample titles of this study are shuffled in the database, so cell type and time point are left out; the donor was told from shared clones.

The CDR3 is CSARDTQGYGYTF. The sequenced DNA: TGCAGTGCTAGAGACACACAGGGCTATGGCTACACCTTC. The chain joins TRBV20-1 to TRBJ1-2; 6 matching bases give a weak D call of TRBD1. Based on the germline V gene (reference sequence), the CDR1 and CDR2 sequences are DFQATT and SNEGSKA. Spanning cysteine to phenylalanine, the CDR3 consists of 13 amino acids. Of the read, only the CDR3 DNA is kept; its 39 bases are in frame from base 1. V gives up 0 bases and J gives up 4 bases, and the segment between their germline ends measures 9 bases.